This is a list of T cell receptor beta chains from one sample in a study of PD-L1 blockade in urothelial cancer. Repertoires were generated with immunoSEQ multiplex PCR, while TCRdb's copy carries only in-frame clones and drops some. The sample holds 95,000 to 100,000 clones, roughly 87% seen once. Sequencing used PBMCs, obtained around atezolizumab (anti-PD-L1) treatment. The receptors derive from a man aged 60-69 years with urothelial cancer. The CDR3 runs from the conserved cysteine through the conserved F or W. The D gene is left open where the match is weak. Not every row has a clone size; where given, it reads once, few, many or a size class.

DNA	CDR3	D	V	J	size
TGTGCCACCAGCTCACCCCTGACAGGGCAAGAGACCCAGTACTTC	CATSSPLTGQETQYF	TRBD1	TRBV15	TRBJ2-5	-
TGTGCCAGCAGCTTGGACAGTCCCTACGAGCAGTACTTC	CASSLDSPYEQYF	-	TRBV5-4	TRBJ2-7	-
TGCGCCAGCAGCAGGACAGGGCTTTCGCTAGCGGGAGGGGACGAGCAGTACTTC	CASSRTGLSLAGGDEQYF	TRBD2	TRBV5-1	TRBJ2-7	-
TGTGCCGCCAAGGGGGAGAAGGGCTCCTACAATGAGCAGTTCTTC	CAAKGEKGSYNEQFF	-	TRBV10-3	TRBJ2-1	-
TGTGCCATCAGTCCTGGACAGGGAACTAACAATGAGCAGTTCTTC	CAISPGQGTNNEQFF	TRBD1	TRBV10-3	TRBJ2-1	-
TGTGCCAGTAGCATCGTTAGTTCCGGCAAAAACATTCAGTACTTC	CASSIVSSGKNIQYF	-	TRBV19	TRBJ2-4	-
TGTGCTAGTCAAAGACTAGACTCCTACAATGAGCAGTTCTTC	CASQRLDSYNEQFF	-	TRBV12-5	TRBJ2-1	-
TGTGCCAGCATAAAGGACAGGGGATACTACGAGCAGTACTTC	CASIKDRGYYEQYF	TRBD1	TRBV28	TRBJ2-7	-
TGTGCTAGTGGTTTGGTAGTAGCGGGGGGTCTATACAATGAGCAGTTCTTC	CASGLVVAGGLYNEQFF	TRBD2	TRBV12-5	TRBJ2-1	-
TGCAGCGTAGGGACAGGGGATTACTATGGCTACACCTTC	CSVGTGDYYGYTF	TRBD1	TRBV29-1	TRBJ1-2	-
TGCGCCAGCAGATGGGGGGACAGGAACACTGAAGCTTTCTTT	CASRWGDRNTEAFF	TRBD1	TRBV4-1	TRBJ1-1	few
TGTGCCAGCAGCTTAGTCGAGACAAGCCTCGAAGCTTTCTTT	CASSLVETSLEAFF	-	TRBV7-9	TRBJ1-1	few
TGTGCCAGCAGCTTATGGCAGGGGGAAACTGAAGCTTTCTTT	CASSLWQGETEAFF	TRBD1	TRBV11-2	TRBJ1-1	-
TGTGCCAGCCTACCGGGACAGGGGGCGCGGTACTATGGCTACACCTTC	CASLPGQGARYYGYTF	TRBD1	TRBV2	TRBJ1-2	-
TGTGCCAGTAGTACCCGAACTAGCGGGAGAGGCTACGAGCAGTACTTC	CASSTRTSGRGYEQYF	TRBD2	TRBV19	TRBJ2-7	-
TGTGCCAGCAGCTTGAGGACTAGCGGGGTGGTAGAGCAGTACTTC	CASSLRTSGVVEQYF	TRBD2	TRBV5-4	TRBJ2-7	-
TGTGCCAGCAGCTCTAGCGGGGGGGCTTACAATGAGCAGTTCTTC	CASSSSGGAYNEQFF	TRBD2	TRBV7-2	TRBJ2-1	-
TGTGCCAGTAGTGCAGGGGGCTGGGGTGCAGATACGCAGTATTTT	CASSAGGWGADTQYF	TRBD1	TRBV19	TRBJ2-3	once
TGTGCCAGCAGCGAGGGCCTCGGAGGAACTGAAGCTTTCTTT	CASSEGLGGTEAFF	-	TRBV5-6	TRBJ1-1	-
TGTGCCAGCAGCTTACAGGCTAGCGGGAGTATTACCGGGGAGCTGTTTTTT	CASSLQASGSITGELFF	TRBD2	TRBV7-6	TRBJ2-2	-
TGTGCCAGCAGCTTAGTCGGAGGGGTGGAACAGCCCCAGCATTTT	CASSLVGGVEQPQHF	-	TRBV7-2	TRBJ1-5	-
TGTGCCAGCAGCCTGGGCCACACCGGGGAGCTGTTTTTT	CASSLGHTGELFF	-	TRBV11-2	TRBJ2-2	once
TGTGCCAGCACCCTGGACAGGAGGGCTAACTATGGCTACACCTTC	CASTLDRRANYGYTF	TRBD1	TRBV6-1	TRBJ1-2	-
TGTGCCAGCAGCCCTGCCTACGAGCAGTACTTC	CASSPAYEQYF	-	TRBV7-2	TRBJ2-7	-